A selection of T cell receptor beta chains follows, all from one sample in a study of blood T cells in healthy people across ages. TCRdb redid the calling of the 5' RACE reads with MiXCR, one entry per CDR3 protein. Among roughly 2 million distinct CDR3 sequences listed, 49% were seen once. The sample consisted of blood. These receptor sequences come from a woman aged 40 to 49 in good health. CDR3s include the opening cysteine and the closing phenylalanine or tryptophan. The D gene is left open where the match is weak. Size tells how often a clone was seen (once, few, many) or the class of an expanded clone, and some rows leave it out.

DNA: TGTGCCAGCAGCTATGTCCGGGGCCTGGAGACCCAGTACTTC
CDR3: CASSYVRGLETQYF
V: TRBV7-2
J: TRBJ2-5
size: -
D: -

DNA: TGTGCCAGCAGCCAAGATCGACGGATAGGTGGTGGCTATGGCTACACCTTC
CDR3: CASSQDRRIGGGYGYTF
V: TRBV4-2
J: TRBJ1-2
size: -
D: -

DNA: TGTGCCAGCAGCTCCTCCCCCGGGAGTGGCTACACCTTC
CDR3: CASSSSPGSGYTF
V: TRBV7-2
J: TRBJ1-2
size: -
D: -

DNA: TGTGCCAGCTCACCTAGGGACAGGGGGCATGAAAAACTGTTTTTT
CDR3: CASSPRDRGHEKLFF
V: TRBV18
J: TRBJ1-4
size: -
D: TRBD1

DNA: TGCAGCGTTATATACCCGACAGCATACAATGAGCAGTTCTTC
CDR3: CSVIYPTAYNEQFF
V: TRBV29-1
J: TRBJ2-1
size: -
D: -

DNA: TGTGCCAGCAGCCTAGCGGGGGGGGCACAAAACATTCAGTACTTC
CDR3: CASSLAGGAQNIQYF
V: TRBV7-2
J: TRBJ2-4
size: few
D: TRBD2

DNA: TGTGCCAGCAGCTCATGGGCCAGGCGCTCAGGGAACAATGAGCAGTTCTTC
CDR3: CASSSWARRSGNNEQFF
V: TRBV7-9
J: TRBJ2-1
size: -
D: -

DNA: TGTGCCAGCAGCCAAGAGCAGGGGAATGGAGAGACCCAGTACTTC
CDR3: CASSQEQGNGETQYF
V: TRBV3-1
J: TRBJ2-5
size: few
D: -

DNA: TGTGCCATCAGCGCCCACGGTTTGACTAGCGGGGGGGCGAGAGAGACCCAGTACTTC
CDR3: CAISAHGLTSGGARETQYF
V: TRBV10-3
J: TRBJ2-5
size: -
D: TRBD2

DNA: TGTGCCAGCACCCCCTTCGCGGTTGACGAGCAGTACTTC
CDR3: CASTPFAVDEQYF
V: TRBV7-9
J: TRBJ2-7
size: -
D: -

DNA: TGTGCCAGCAGCGCGGCAAATAGCAATCAGCCCCAGCATTTT
CDR3: CASSAANSNQPQHF
V: TRBV9
J: TRBJ1-5
size: -
D: -

DNA: TGCAGTGCTAAAGGGGTTGGTGGCAATCAGCCCCAGCATTTT
CDR3: CSAKGVGGNQPQHF
V: TRBV20-1
J: TRBJ1-5
size: few
D: -

DNA: TGTGCCAGCAGAAGCCGGGACGGCAAAAACATTCAGTACTTC
CDR3: CASRSRDGKNIQYF
V: TRBV6-6
J: TRBJ2-4
size: -
D: -

DNA: TGTGCCAGCAGACCCGGGACAGGTCGTTCGTACGAGCAGTACTTC
CDR3: CASRPGTGRSYEQYF
V: TRBV11-2
J: TRBJ2-7
size: few
D: TRBD1

DNA: TGTGCCAGCATCCCGCTCAGGGGCACAGATACGCAGTATTTT
CDR3: CASIPLRGTDTQYF
V: TRBV28
J: TRBJ2-3
size: -
D: -

DNA: TGTGCCAGCAAACCGGACAGGGGCAATGAGCAGTACTTC
CDR3: CASKPDRGNEQYF
V: TRBV6-2/TRBV6-3
J: TRBJ2-7
size: -
D: TRBD1

DNA: TGTGCCAGCTGCCCGGACGCCGGGCACTATGGCTACACCTTC
CDR3: CASCPDAGHYGYTF
V: TRBV6-5
J: TRBJ1-2
size: -
D: -

DNA: TGTGCCAGCAGCTTAGAAACGGGAAGGACGGTCAGCTACACCTTC
CDR3: CASSLETGRTVSYTF
V: TRBV7-2
J: TRBJ1-2
size: once
D: -

DNA: TGCAGTGTTCTCTCCCGACGCGCAGATACGCAGTATTTT
CDR3: CSVLSRRADTQYF
V: TRBV20-1
J: TRBJ2-3
size: -
D: -

DNA: TGTGCCAGCAGCCAAGTCGAATGGGACGGGTACGAGCAGTACTTC
CDR3: CASSQVEWDGYEQYF
V: TRBV3-1
J: TRBJ2-7
size: -
D: -

DNA: TGCGCCAGCAGCCAAGATAGGGGAGGGGGCCTCGGGGGCTACACCTTC
CDR3: CASSQDRGGGLGGYTF
V: TRBV4-3
J: TRBJ1-2
size: few
D: TRBD1

DNA: TGTGCCAGCAGCTTATATGGGGGGACCCAGTACTTC
CDR3: CASSLYGGTQYF
V: TRBV7-2
J: TRBJ2-5
size: many
D: -

DNA: TGTGCCAGCAGCCATGGACAGGGTGAGACCCAGTACTTC
CDR3: CASSHGQGETQYF
V: TRBV11-2
J: TRBJ2-5
size: many
D: TRBD1

DNA: TGTGCCAGCAGTTTATTAGGGGGGACTAGAGGGGCCTACGAGCAGTACTTC
CDR3: CASSLLGGTRGAYEQYF
V: TRBV28
J: TRBJ2-7
size: -
D: TRBD2

DNA: TGCGCCAGCAGCCAAGGGGGTGGCGGCCACAATGAGCAGTTCTTC
CDR3: CASSQGGGGHNEQFF
V: TRBV4-3
J: TRBJ2-1
size: -
D: -

DNA: TGTGCCAGCAGTGGGCAGGGGGGTTGGTCCTACGAGCAGTACTTC
CDR3: CASSGQGGWSYEQYF
V: TRBV6-1
J: TRBJ2-7
size: few
D: -